The source of this T cell receptor (beta chain) is a study of blood T cell repertoires in COVID-19. Looking at the study overall: Cohort 3 donors were reported recovered after two negative PCRs, clearance, or symptom resolution.

Sequencing was performed with immunoSEQ multiplex PCR; in TCRdb, only in-frame clones are kept and a portion is missing. The sample contains about 280,000 clones, 85% to 90% of which appear only once. The V gene end was trimmed by 3 bases and the J gene end by 2 bases; junction bases not matched to a gene: 5. The CDR3 has 16 amino acids. Germline CDR1 and CDR2: MGHRA and YSYEKL. The material sequenced was PBMCs or T cells enriched from blood (not recorded which). The receptor's source is a woman between 55 and 75 years old in a cohort exposed to, infected with or recovered from COVID-19 (not recorded which). J is TRBJ2-1 and V is TRBV4-1; 9 bases agree with TRBD2. The CDR3 sequence: CASSHRLAGTYNEQFF. As DNA, the CDR3 is TGCGCCAGCAGCCATAGGCTAGCGGGGACCTACAATGAGCAGTTCTTC.